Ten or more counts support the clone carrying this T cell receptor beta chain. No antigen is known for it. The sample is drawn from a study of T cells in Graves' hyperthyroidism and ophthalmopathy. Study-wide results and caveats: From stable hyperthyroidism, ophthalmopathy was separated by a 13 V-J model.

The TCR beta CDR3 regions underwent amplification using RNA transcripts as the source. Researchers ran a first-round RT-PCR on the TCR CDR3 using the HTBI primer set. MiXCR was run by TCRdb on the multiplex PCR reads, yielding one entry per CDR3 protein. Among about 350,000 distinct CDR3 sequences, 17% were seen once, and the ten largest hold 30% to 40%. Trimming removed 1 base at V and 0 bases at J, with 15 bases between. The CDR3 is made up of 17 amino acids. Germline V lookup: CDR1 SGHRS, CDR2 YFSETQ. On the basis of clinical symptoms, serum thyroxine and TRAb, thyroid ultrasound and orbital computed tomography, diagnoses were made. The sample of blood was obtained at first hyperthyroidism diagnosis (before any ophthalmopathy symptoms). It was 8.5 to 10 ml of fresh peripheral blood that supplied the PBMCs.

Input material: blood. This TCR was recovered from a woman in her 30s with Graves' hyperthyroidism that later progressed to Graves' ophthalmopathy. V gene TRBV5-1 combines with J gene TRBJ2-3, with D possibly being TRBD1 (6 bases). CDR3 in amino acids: CASSLSVTGKSTDTQYF. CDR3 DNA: TGCGCCAGCAGCTTGTCGGTAACAGGGAAAAGCACAGATACGCAGTATTTT. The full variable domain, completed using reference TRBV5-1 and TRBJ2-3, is KAGVTQTPRYLIKTRGQQVTLSCSPISGHRSVSWYQQTPGQGLQFLFEYFSETQRNKGNFPGRFSGRQFSNSRSEMNVSTLELGDSALYLCASSLSVTGKSTDTQYFGPGTRLTVL.